Reported below is one TCR beta chain. The antigen remains unidentified. This sample is part of a study of T cells in localized non-small cell lung cancer. Whole-study findings and limits: Patients showing higher blood T cell density tended to see longer overall survival. Sequence data derive from only one tumor region, so heterogeneity remains possible.

V lost 6 bases and J lost 5, with 17 bases in between. The CDR3 is 15 amino acids. CDR1 and CDR2 (germline): SGHTS, YDEGEE. Measured with immunoSEQ multiplex PCR; TCRdb has only the in-frame clones, and not every one. Among around 64,000 clones listed, roughly 89% were seen once. This sample comprised peripheral blood, obtained before any cancer treatment. This receptor was obtained from a man aged 40-75 years with stage I squamous cell lung carcinoma. The chain couples TRBV5-8 to TRBJ2-2; either TRBD1 or TRBD2 may fit D (5 bases each). The chain's CDR3 is CASTPWGRGTGELFF. CDR3 DNA sequence: TGTGCCAGCACCCCCTGGGGGAGAGGGACCGGGGAGCTGTTTTTT.